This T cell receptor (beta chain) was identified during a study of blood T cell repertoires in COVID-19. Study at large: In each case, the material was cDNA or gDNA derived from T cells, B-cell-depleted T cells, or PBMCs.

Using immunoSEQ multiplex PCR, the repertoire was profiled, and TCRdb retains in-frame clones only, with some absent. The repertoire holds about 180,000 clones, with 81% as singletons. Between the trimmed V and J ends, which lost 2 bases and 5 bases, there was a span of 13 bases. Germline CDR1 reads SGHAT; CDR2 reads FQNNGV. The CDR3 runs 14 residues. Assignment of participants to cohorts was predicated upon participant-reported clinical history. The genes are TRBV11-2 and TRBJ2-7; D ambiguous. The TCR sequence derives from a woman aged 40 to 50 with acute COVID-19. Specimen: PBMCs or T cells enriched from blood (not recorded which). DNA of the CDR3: TGTGCCAGCAGCTTAATGACACCGGTTGACGAGCAGTACTTC. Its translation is CASSLMTPVDEQYF.